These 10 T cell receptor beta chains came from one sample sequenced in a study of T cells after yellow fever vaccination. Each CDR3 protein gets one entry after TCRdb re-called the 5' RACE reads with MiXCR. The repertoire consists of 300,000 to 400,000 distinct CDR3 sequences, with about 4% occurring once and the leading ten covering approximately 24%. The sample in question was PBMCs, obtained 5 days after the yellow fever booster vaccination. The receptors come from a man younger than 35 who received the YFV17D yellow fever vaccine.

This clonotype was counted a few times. The DNA for the CDR3 is TGCGCCAGCAGCCCTCTGGGGGCCGCGCAGCCCCAGCATTTT. This translates into CASSPLGAAQPQHF. The chain couples TRBV4-1 to TRBJ1-5; the D gene is possibly TRBD1 (6 bases). Looked up from germline, CDR1 is MGHRA and CDR2 is YSYEKL. The CDR3 is made up of 14 amino acids. Trimming left V 4 bases short and J 7 bases short, with 14 bases between.

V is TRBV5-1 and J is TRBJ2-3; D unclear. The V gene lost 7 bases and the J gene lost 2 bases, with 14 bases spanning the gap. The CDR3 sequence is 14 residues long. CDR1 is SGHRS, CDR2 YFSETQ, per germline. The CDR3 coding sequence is TGCGCCAGCCGCAGTCTGGAACTCACAGATACGCAGTATTTT. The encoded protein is CASRSLELTDTQYF.

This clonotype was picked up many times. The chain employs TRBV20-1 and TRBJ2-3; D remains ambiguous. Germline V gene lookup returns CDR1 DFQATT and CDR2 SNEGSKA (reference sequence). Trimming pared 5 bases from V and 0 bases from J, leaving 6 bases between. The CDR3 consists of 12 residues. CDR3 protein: CSAPRSTDTQYF. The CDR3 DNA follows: TGCAGTGCTCCTAGGAGCACAGATACGCAGTATTTT.

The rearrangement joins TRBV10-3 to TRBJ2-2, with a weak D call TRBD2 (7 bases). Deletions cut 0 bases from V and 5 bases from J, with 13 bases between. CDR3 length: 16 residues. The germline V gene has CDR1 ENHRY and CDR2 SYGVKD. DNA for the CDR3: TGTGCCATCAGTGAGTCATGGCGGGGGACAACCGGGGAGCTGTTTTTT. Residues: CAISESWRGTTGELFF.

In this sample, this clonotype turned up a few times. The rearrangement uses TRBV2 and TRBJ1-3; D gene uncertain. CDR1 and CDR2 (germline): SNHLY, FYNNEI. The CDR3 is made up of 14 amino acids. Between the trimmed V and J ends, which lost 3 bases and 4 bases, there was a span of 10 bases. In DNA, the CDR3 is TGTGCCAGCAGTGATCCCTCCCCCGGAAACACCATATATTTT. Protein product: CASSDPSPGNTIYF.

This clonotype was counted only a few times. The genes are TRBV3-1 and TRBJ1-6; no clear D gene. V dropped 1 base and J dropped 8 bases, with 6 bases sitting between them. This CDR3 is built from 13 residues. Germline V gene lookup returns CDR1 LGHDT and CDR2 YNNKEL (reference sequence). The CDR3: CASSQAADSPLHF. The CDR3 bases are TGTGCCAGCAGCCAAGCGGCTGATTCACCCCTCCACTTT.

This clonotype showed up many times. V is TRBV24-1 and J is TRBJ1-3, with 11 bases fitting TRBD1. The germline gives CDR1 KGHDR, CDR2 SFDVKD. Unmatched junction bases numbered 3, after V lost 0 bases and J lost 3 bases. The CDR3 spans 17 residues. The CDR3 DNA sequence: TGTGCCACCAGTGATTTGCAAGGGACAGGGGGTGGAAACACCATATATTTT. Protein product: CATSDLQGTGGGNTIYF.

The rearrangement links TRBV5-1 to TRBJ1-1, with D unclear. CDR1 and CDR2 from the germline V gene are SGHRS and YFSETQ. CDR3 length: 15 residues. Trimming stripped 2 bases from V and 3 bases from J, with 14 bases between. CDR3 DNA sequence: TGCGCCAGCAGCTTCACCTTCCATGGGGACACTGAAGCTTTCTTT. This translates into CASSFTFHGDTEAFF.

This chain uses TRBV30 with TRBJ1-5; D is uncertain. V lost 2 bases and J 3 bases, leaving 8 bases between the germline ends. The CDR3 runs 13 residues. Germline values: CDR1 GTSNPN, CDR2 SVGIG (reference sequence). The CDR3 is CAWSPGNNQPQHF. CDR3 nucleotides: TGTGCCTGGAGTCCCGGAAACAATCAGCCCCAGCATTTT.

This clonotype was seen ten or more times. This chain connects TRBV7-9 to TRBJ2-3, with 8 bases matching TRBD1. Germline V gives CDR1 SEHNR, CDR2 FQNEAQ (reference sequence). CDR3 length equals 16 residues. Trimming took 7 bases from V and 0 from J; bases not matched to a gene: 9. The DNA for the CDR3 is TGTGCCAGCACCGCTGGGACAGGATATAGCACAGATACGCAGTATTTT. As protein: CASTAGTGYSTDTQYF.